A selection of T cell receptor beta chains follows, all from one sample in a study of blood T cell repertoires in COVID-19. Clones were read by immunoSEQ multiplex PCR, and TCRdb kept only the in-frame ones, dropping some. The sample shows under 150,000 clones, 85% to 90% of them seen only once. Material: peripheral blood. These receptor sequences come from a human donor in a cohort sampled during active COVID-19. Both conserved end residues are part of each CDR3. D genes are given only for firm matches. Some rows mark clone size as missing; the rest say once, few, many or name a class of expanded clone.

>TRBV30|TRBJ1-2|-|-
CACARYGYTF
TGTGCCTGTGCTCGGTATGGCTACACCTTC
>TRBV19|TRBJ1-3|-|-
CASSIQAQAGNTIYF
TGTGCCAGTAGTATTCAGGCCCAGGCTGGAAACACCATATATTTT
>TRBV5-1|TRBJ2-2|TRBD2|-
CASSLPASGRGTNTGELFF
TGCGCCAGCAGCTTGCCTGCTAGCGGGAGGGGAACGAACACCGGGGAGCTGTTTTTT
>TRBV11-1|TRBJ2-3|-|-
CASSLARGAPTDTQYF
TGTGCCAGCAGCTTAGCCCGGGGAGCCCCCACAGATACGCAGTATTTT
>TRBV10-3|TRBJ2-1|TRBD2|-
CAISSPGGRAYNEQFF
TGTGCCATCAGCTCGCCTGGGGGGAGGGCCTACAATGAGCAGTTCTTC
>TRBV24-1|TRBJ2-3|TRBD1|-
CATSDRKGAADTQYF
TGTGCCACCAGTGATCGTAAGGGGGCTGCAGATACGCAGTATTTT
>TRBV7-2|TRBJ1-6|TRBD1|-
CASSTGTGKSPLHF
TGTGCCAGCAGCACCGGGACAGGGAAATCACCCCTCCACTTT
>TRBV6-2/TRBV6-3|TRBJ1-2|TRBD1|-
CASSYQGQYYGYTF
TGTGCCAGCAGTTACCAGGGACAGTACTATGGCTACACCTTC
>TRBV19|TRBJ2-7|-|-
CASRASRGPPYEQYF
TGTGCCAGTAGGGCCTCCAGGGGACCTCCTTACGAGCAGTACTTC
>TRBV10-3|TRBJ1-3|-|-
CAIIVSPGNTIYF
TGTGCCATCATAGTATCCCCTGGAAACACCATATATTTT
>TRBV19|TRBJ2-4|TRBD1|-
CASSTLGQENIQYF
TGTGCCAGTAGTACACTGGGACAGGAAAACATTCAGTACTTC
>TRBV19|TRBJ1-2|TRBD1|-
CASSQMTGALSYGYTF
TGTGCCAGTAGTCAGATGACAGGGGCCCTGTCCTATGGCTACACCTTC
>TRBV7-8|TRBJ2-1|-|-
CASRQRGARDNEQFF
TGTGCCAGCAGGCAACGGGGGGCCCGGGATAATGAGCAGTTCTTC
>TRBV19|TRBJ1-1|-|once
CASSTASRSTEAFF
TGTGCCAGTAGTACTGCAAGCCGGTCCACTGAAGCTTTCTTT
>TRBV5-1|TRBJ2-1|TRBD2|-
CASSLETSGTGEQFF
TGCGCCAGCAGCTTGGAGACTAGCGGGACCGGTGAGCAGTTCTTC
>TRBV7-8|TRBJ2-1|TRBD2|once
CASSDRLAGGPGVSYNEQFF
TGTGCCAGCAGCGACCGACTAGCGGGAGGGCCGGGGGTCTCTTACAATGAGCAGTTCTTC
>TRBV25-1|TRBJ1-1|-|-
CASSFGGTGGAFF
TGTGCCAGCAGTTTCGGGGGAACGGGGGGAGCTTTCTTT
>TRBV10-1|TRBJ2-2|-|-
CASSGLGSGTNTGELFF
TGCGCCAGCAGTGGGTTGGGGTCGGGGACGAACACCGGGGAGCTGTTTTTT
>TRBV5-1|TRBJ1-2|TRBD1|-
CASSLSGQCYGYTF
TGCGCCAGCAGCTTGTCGGGACAGTGCTATGGCTACACCTTC
>TRBV6-5|TRBJ1-5|-|-
CASRGVQPQHF
TGTGCCAGCCGGGGGGTGCAGCCCCAGCATTTT
>TRBV4-1|TRBJ2-1|TRBD2|-
CASSQYSGGAANEQFF
TGCGCCAGCAGCCAGTATAGCGGGGGGGCCGCCAATGAGCAGTTCTTC
>TRBV7-9|TRBJ1-3|-|-
CASRDLTDSGNTIYF
TGTGCCAGCAGGGACCTGACAGACTCTGGAAACACCATATATTTT
>TRBV5-1|TRBJ2-5|TRBD2|-
CASTGGLAGIQETQYF
TGCGCCAGCACTGGGGGACTAGCGGGGATCCAAGAGACCCAGTACTTC